These 2 T cell receptor beta chains share one sample of origin, sequenced in a study of immune evolution from preneoplasia to lung adenocarcinoma. TCRdb's copy holds only in-frame clones and misses some; the assay was immunoSEQ multiplex PCR. The sample holds about 7,500 clones; 75% to 85% are singletons and the top ten take approximately 2.8%. Source material: FFPE invasive lung adenocarcinoma tissue. Receptors were obtained from a person aged 40 to 49 with lung adenocarcinoma.

The rearrangement uses TRBV2 and TRBJ1-1; tentatively, D is TRBD1 (5 bases). The CDR3 sequence is 14 residues long. Germline assignment: CDR1 SNHLY and CDR2 FYNNEI. V was clipped by 7 bases and J by 4 bases, with 16 bases between them. CDR3 DNA sequence: TGTGCCAGCACTAATAAGCGGGGGAGCACTGAAGCTTTCTTT. This codes for CASTNKRGSTEAFF.

This clone was detected a few times. The chain combines TRBV9 with TRBJ1-2, with 10 bases aligning to TRBD1. With V trimmed by 4 bases and J by 7 bases, 7 bases remained unmatched. This CDR3 spans 14 amino acids. CDR1 is SGDLS, CDR2 YYNGEE, per germline. CDR3 nucleotide sequence: TGTGCCAGCAGCCCTTTGGGACAGGGGACTGGCTACACCTTC. This translates into CASSPLGQGTGYTF.